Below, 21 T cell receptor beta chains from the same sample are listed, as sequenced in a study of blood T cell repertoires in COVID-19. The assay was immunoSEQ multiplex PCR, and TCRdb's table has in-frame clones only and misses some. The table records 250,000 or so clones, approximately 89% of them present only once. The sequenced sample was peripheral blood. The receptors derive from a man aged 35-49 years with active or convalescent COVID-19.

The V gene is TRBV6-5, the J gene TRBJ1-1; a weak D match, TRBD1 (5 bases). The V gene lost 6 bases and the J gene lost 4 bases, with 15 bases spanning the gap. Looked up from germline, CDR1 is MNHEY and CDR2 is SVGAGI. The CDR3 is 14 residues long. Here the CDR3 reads CASRAREGSTEAFF. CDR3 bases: TGTGCCAGCAGGGCCCGGGAGGGGAGCACTGAAGCTTTCTTT.

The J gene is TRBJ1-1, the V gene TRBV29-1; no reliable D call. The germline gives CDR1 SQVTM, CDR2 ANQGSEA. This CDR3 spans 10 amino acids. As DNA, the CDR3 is TGCAGGGGAGGGAACACTGAAGCTTTCTTT. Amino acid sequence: CRGGNTEAFF.

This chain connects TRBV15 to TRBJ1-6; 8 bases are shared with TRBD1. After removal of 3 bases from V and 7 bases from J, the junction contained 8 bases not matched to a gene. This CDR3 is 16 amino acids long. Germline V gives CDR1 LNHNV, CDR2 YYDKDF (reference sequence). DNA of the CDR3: TGTGCCACCAGCAGCCACCGGGACAGGCTAAATTCACCCCTCCACTTT. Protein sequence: CATSSHRDRLNSPLHF. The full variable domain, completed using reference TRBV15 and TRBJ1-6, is DAMVIQNPRYQVTQFGKPVTLSCSQTLNHNVMYWYQQKSSQAPKLLFHYYDKDFNNEADTPDNFQSRRPNTSFCFLDIRSPGLGDTAMYLCATSSHRDRLNSPLHFGNGTRLTVT.

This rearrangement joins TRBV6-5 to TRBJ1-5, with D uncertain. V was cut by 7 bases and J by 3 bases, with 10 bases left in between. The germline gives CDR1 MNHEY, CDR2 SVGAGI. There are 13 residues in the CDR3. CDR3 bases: TGTGCCAGCACTGGCAGTTTCAATCAGCCCCAGCATTTT. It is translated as CASTGSFNQPQHF.

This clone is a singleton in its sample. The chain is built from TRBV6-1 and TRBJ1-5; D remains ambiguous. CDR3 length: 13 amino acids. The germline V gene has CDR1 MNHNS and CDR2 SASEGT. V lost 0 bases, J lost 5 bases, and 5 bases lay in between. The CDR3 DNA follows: TGTGCCAGCAGTGAAGCCCTAGATCAGCCCCAGCATTTT. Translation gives CASSEALDQPQHF.

CDR3 sequence: CASSQGGVLPQHF. The CDR3, as DNA: TGCGCCAGCAGCCAAGGGGGCGTGTTGCCCCAGCATTTT. The J gene is TRBJ1-5, the V gene TRBV4-1; D is possibly TRBD1 (5 bases). CDR3 length: 13 amino acids. Germline CDR1 is MGHRA and CDR2 is YSYEKL. V shed 1 base and J shed 9 bases, with 10 bases lying between them.

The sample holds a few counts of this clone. The CDR3 nucleotides read TGTGCCAGCAGTTTGGTAACAGGGGATGGCTACACCTTC. Amino acids: CASSLVTGDGYTF. V and J are TRBV12-3 or TRBV12-4 and TRBJ1-2; 7 nucleotides line up with TRBD1. V trimming: 3 bases; J trimming: 6 bases; junction bases outside the gene matches: 4. The CDR3 is 13 residues long.

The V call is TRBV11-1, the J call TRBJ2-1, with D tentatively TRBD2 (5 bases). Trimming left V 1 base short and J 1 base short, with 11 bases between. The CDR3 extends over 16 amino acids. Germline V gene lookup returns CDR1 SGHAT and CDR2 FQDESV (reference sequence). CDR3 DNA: TGTGCCAGCAGCTTAGTGGGAGCCGCTTCCTACAATGAGCAGTTCTTC. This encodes CASSLVGAASYNEQFF.

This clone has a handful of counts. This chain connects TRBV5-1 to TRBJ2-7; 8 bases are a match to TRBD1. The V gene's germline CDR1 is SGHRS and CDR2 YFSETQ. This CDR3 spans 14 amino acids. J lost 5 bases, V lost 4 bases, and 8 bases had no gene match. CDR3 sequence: CASSPGTGDDEQYF. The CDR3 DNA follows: TGCGCCAGCAGCCCCGGGACAGGTGATGACGAGCAGTACTTC.

The CDR3 loop is CATGLPNGGGNTEAFF. The DNA of the CDR3 is TGTGCCACCGGACTTCCCAACGGGGGAGGTAACACTGAAGCTTTCTTT. The gene calls are TRBV28 and TRBJ1-1; weak D call: TRBD1 (5 bases). The CDR3 length is 16 residues. The germline V gene encodes CDR1 MDHEN and CDR2 SYDVKM. V shed 10 bases and J shed 2 bases, with 23 bases lying between them.

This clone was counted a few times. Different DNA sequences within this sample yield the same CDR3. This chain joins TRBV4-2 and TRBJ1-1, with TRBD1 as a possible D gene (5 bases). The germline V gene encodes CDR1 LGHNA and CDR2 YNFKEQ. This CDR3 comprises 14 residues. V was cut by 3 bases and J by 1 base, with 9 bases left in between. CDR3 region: CASSQATGNTEAFF. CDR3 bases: TGTGCCAGCAGCCAGGCAACAGGGAACACTGAAGCTTTCTTT.

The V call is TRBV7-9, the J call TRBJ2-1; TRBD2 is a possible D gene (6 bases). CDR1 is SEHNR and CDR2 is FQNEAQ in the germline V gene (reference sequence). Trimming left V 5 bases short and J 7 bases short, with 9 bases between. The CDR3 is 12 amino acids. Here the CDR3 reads CASSLTSNEQFF. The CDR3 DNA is TGTGCCAGCAGCCTGACTAGTAATGAGCAGTTCTTC.

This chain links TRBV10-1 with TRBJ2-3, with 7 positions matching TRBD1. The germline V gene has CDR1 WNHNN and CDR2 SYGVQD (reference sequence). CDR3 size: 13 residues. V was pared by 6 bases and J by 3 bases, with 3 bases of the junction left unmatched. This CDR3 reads CASRDRDTDTQYF. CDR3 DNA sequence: TGCGCCAGCAGAGACAGGGATACAGATACGCAGTATTTT.

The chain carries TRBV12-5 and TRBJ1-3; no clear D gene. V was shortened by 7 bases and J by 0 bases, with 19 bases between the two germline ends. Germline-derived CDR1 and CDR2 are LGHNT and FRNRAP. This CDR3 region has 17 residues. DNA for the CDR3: TGTGCTAGTGCCTCAATCCCGTGGGCCCACTCTGGAAACACCATATATTTT. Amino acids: CASASIPWAHSGNTIYF.

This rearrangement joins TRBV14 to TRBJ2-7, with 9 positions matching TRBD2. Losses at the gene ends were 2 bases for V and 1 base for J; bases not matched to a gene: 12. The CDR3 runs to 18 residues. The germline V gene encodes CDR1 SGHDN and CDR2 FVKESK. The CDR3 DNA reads TGTGCCAGCAGCCAATTGCGACTAGCGGCTACTCATTCCTACGAGCAGTACTTC. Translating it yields CASSQLRLAATHSYEQYF.

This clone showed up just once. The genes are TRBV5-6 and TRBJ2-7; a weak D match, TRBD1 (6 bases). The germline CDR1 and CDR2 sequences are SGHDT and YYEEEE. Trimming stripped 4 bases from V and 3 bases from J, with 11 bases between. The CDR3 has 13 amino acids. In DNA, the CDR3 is TGTGCCAGCAGCGAGCAGGGGCTCTACGAGCAGTACTTC. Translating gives CASSEQGLYEQYF.

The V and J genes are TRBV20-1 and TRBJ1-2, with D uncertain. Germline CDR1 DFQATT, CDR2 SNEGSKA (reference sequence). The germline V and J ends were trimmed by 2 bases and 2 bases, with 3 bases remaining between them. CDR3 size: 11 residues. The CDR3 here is CSARQNYGYTF. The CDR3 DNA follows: TGCAGTGCTAGACAGAACTATGGCTACACCTTC.

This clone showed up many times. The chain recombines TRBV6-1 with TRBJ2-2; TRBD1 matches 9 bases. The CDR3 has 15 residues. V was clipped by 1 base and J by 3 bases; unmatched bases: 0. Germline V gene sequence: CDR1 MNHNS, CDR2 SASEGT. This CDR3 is CASSEGTGDTGELFF. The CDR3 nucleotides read TGTGCCAGCAGTGAAGGGACAGGGGACACCGGGGAGCTGTTTTTT.

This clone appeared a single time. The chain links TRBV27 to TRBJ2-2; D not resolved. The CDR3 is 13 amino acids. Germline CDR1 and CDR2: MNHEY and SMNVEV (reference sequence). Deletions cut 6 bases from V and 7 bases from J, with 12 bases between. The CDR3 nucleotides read TGTGCCAGCAGCTCTGGGCCGAACGGGGAGCTGTTTTTT. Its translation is CASSSGPNGELFF.

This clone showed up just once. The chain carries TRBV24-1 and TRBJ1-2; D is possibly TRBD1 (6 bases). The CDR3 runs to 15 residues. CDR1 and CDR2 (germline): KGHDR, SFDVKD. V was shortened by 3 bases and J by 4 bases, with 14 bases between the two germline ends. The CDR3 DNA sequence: TGTGCCACCAGTGATGGGGACACACAATTCTATGGCTACACCTTC. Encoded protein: CATSDGDTQFYGYTF.

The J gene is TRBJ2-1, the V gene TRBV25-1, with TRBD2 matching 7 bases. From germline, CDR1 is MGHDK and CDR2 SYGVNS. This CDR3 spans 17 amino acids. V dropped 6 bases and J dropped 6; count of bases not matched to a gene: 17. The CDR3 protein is CASSGPQWAGVSNEQFF. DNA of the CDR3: TGTGCCAGCAGCGGTCCACAGTGGGCGGGGGTGTCCAATGAGCAGTTCTTC.